The 2 T cell receptor beta chains listed next were all sequenced from one sample in a study of cytomegalovirus exposure and HLA in healthy donors. Amplification used 60 Vbeta primers and 13 Jbeta primers. Profiling relied on immunoSEQ multiplex PCR, and the TCRdb table lists in-frame clones only, not all of them. The sample comprises some 140,000 clones, 65% to 80% of which are singletons, and under 1.5% rests with the top ten. The specimen sequenced was PBMCs. The receptors stem from a male donor in good health and CMV-seropositive.

The rearrangement uses TRBV6-1 and TRBJ1-6, with 8 bases fitting TRBD1. CDR1 and CDR2 from the germline V gene are MNHNS and SASEGT. The V gene end was trimmed by 6 bases and the J gene end by 6 bases; junction bases not matched to a gene: 7. This CDR3 comprises 15 residues. The CDR3 loop reads CASSRDRGVNSPLHF. CDR3 DNA: TGTGCCAGCAGCAGAGACAGGGGTGTTAATTCACCCCTCCACTTT.

CDR3 DNA sequence: TGTGCCAGCACTAGACTAGCGGGGGCCCAAAAAGACACAGATACGCAGTATTTT. Amino acids: CASTRLAGAQKDTDTQYF. This sequence joins TRBV27 and TRBJ2-3; 12 nucleotides line up with TRBD2. V was clipped by 7 bases and J by 2 bases; unmatched bases: 13. This CDR3 has 18 amino acids. The germline CDR1 and CDR2 sequences are MNHEY and SMNVEV (reference sequence).